This TCR beta chain was sequenced for a study of blood T cells in healthy people across ages. The CDR3 sequence is 16 residues long. After removal of 5 bases from V and 6 bases from J, the junction contained 10 bases not matched to a gene. Per germline, CDR1 LGHNT and CDR2 FRNRAP. There were at least 5.5 micrograms of total RNA extracted from every sample. This clonotype was seen more than once but under ten times. The second PCR ran about 6 to 12 cycles with a sample-barcoded 5' primer and J-beta primers. A template-switch adaptor that had 12 random nucleotides put a tag on each cDNA molecule. One entry per CDR3 protein, called by TCRdb with MiXCR from the 5' RACE reads. In the table there are more than 450,000 distinct CDR3 sequences, 25% to 35% of which are singletons. This sample was shared with a second study, whose subject was T cells of mothers and their children. That investigation notes: Extracted RNA, in its entirety, went into cDNA synthesis at around 1.5 ug per 15 ul.

Sample: blood. The genes are TRBV12-5 and TRBJ1-6, with TRBD1 matching 7 bases. The receptor was derived from a boy between 2 and 10 years old in good health. The CDR3 loop is CASGQTPGQSNSPLHF. CDR3 coding DNA: TGTGCTAGTGGTCAGACTCCGGGACAGTCTAATTCACCCCTCCACTTT.